Described below is a single T cell receptor beta chain sequence and its context. Its antigen is still unknown. The V end lost 6 bases, the J end lost 4 bases, and 11 bases lay between the germline ends. Germline V gene sequence: CDR1 LNHDA, CDR2 SQIVND (reference sequence). The CDR3 has 13 amino acids. This record comes from a study of cytomegalovirus exposure and HLA in healthy donors. Overall study findings and caveats: One later analysis, an examination of the 120 validation repertoires, found that first-cohort TCR clusters tended to co-occur in them. The investigators catalogued some 160 TCR beta chains as cytomegalovirus-associated.

Clones were read by immunoSEQ multiplex PCR, and TCRdb kept only the in-frame ones, dropping some. The sample includes around 140,000 clones, roughly 89% of them seen just once. The TCR comes from a woman under 30 in good health and CMV-seronegative. This rearrangement joins TRBV19 to TRBJ2-3; D might be TRBD1 (6 bases). Sequences were obtained from PBMCs. In DNA form, the CDR3 reads TGTGCCAGTAGGCCAGGGGCGGCAGATACGCAGTATTTT. This codes for CASRPGAADTQYF.